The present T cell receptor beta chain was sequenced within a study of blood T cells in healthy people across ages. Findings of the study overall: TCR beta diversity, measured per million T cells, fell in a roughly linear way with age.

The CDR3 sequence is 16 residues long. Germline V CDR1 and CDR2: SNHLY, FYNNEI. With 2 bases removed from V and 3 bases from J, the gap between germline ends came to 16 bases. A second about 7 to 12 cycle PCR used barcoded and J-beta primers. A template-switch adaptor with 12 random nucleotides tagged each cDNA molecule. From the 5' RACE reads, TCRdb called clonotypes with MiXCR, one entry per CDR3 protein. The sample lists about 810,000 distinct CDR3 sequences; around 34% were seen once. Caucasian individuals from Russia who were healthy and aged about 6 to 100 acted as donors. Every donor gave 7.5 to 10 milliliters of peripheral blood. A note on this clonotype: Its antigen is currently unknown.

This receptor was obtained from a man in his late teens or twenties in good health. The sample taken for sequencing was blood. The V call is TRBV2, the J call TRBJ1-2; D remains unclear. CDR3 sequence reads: CASSELGIGVYYGYTF. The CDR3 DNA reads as TGTGCCAGCAGTGAATTAGGAATTGGCGTGTACTATGGCTACACCTTC. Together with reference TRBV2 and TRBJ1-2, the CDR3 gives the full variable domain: EPEVTQTPSHQVTQMGQEVILRCVPISNHLYFYWYRQILGQKVEFLVSFYNNEISEKSEIFDDQFSVERPDGSNFTLKIRSTKLEDSAMYFCASSELGIGVYYGYTFGSGTRLTVV.